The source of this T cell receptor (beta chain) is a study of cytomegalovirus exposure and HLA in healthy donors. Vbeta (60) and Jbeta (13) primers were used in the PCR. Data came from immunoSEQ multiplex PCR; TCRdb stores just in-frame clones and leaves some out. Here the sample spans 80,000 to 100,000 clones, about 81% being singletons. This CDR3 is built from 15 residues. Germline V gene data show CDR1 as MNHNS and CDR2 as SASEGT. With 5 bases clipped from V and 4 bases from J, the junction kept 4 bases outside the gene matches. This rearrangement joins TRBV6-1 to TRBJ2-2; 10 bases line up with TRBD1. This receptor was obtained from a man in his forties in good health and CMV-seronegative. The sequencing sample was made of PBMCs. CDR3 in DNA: TGTGCCAGCAGTATGGGACAGGGGTCCACCGGGGAGCTGTTTTTT. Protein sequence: CASSMGQGSTGELFF.